This TCR beta chain was recovered during a study of OX40 agonist ivuxolimab in advanced cancers. At the level of the study: Dosing consisted of intravenous ivuxolimab at 0.01 to 10 mg/kg every 2 weeks. Patients receiving dose escalation had hepatocellular carcinoma, melanoma, renal cell or head and neck cancer.

Profiling relied on immunoSEQ multiplex PCR, and the TCRdb table lists in-frame clones only, not all of them. The data contain 62,000 or so clones, more than 80% of them singletons. The CDR3 consists of 13 residues. The V gene's germline CDR1 is SGDLS and CDR2 YYNGEE. With 0 bases removed from V and 4 bases from J, the gap between germline ends came to 4 bases. On this clone: Antigen: not known.

Points from the study as a whole: Some patients without response likewise showed low normalized clonal expansion.

The source of this sequence is an adult with an advanced solid tumor such as melanoma, head and neck, liver or kidney cancer. The gene calls are TRBV9 and TRBJ2-2; D ambiguous. The sample was CD4+ or CD8+ T cells sorted from blood, taken in a trial of the OX40 agonist ivuxolimab. The DNA of the CDR3 is TGTGCCAGCAGCGTAGTCTTCACCGGGGAGCTGTTTTTT. Its translation: CASSVVFTGELFF.